This paragraph covers one TCR beta chain sequence. Its target is not known. This sample stems from a study of PD-1 blockade in classical Hodgkin lymphoma. Study-wide points: Differences between repertoires have undefined causes, possibly disease activity or prior therapy.

The sample's time point: cycle 4 day 1 (C4D1), after less than 7 weeks of nivolumab. No patient escaped relapse after autologous stem cell transplantation, and brentuximab vedotin exposure varied. The study recorded best responses of complete response, partial response or progressive disease. Libraries were prepared by immunoSEQ multiplex PCR; TCRdb keeps only in-frame clonotypes and omits some of them. Of approximately 84,000 clones listed, about 83% are singletons. The germline CDR1 and CDR2 sequences are SGHNT and YYREEE (reference sequence). The CDR3 runs 15 residues. V lost 3 bases, J lost 2 bases, and 7 bases stayed unmatched.

The specimen comprised peripheral blood mononuclear cells (PBMCs), sampled before the fourth cycle of nivolumab. The V gene is TRBV5-4, the J gene TRBJ2-5; 7 nucleotides agree with TRBD2. This TCR came from a human donor with classical Hodgkin lymphoma. The CDR3 is CASSSKREVQETQYF. CDR3 DNA: TGTGCCAGCAGCTCCAAGCGGGAAGTTCAAGAGACCCAGTACTTC.